The subject of this entry is one T cell receptor beta chain. Its specificity is unknown. This sample is drawn from a study of blood T cells in healthy people across ages. Study-wide findings and caveats: Donors of long life had a larger count of naive CD4+ cells and greater diversity than aged donors.

The second PCR ran about 6 to 12 cycles with a sample-barcoded 5' primer and J-beta primers. Each CDR3 protein is one row after TCRdb ran MiXCR on the 5' RACE reads. The sample holds around 1.5 million distinct CDR3 sequences, roughly 59% seen once. Germline values: CDR1 LGHDT, CDR2 YNNKEL (reference sequence). The CDR3 length is 16 residues. V gene TRBV3-1 combines with J gene TRBJ2-1; D uncertain. The J call may be wrong; the DNA end is better matched by TRBJ2-7. This sequence originates from a man aged 18 to 30 in good health. The sample taken for sequencing was blood. In DNA form, the CDR3 reads TGTGCCAGCAGCCAAGAGGTCAGCAGCTCCTACAATGAGCAGTACTTC. It is translated as CASSQEVSSSYNEQYF.